The 31 T cell receptor beta chains given below trace back to one sample, sequenced in a study of blood T cell repertoires in COVID-19. Using immunoSEQ multiplex PCR, the repertoire was profiled, and TCRdb retains in-frame clones only, with some absent. Of approximately 250,000 clones listed, 80% to 90% are singletons. The sequenced sample was PBMCs or T cells enriched from blood (not recorded which). These receptors all come from a woman aged 40-49 years who had been exposed to COVID-19.

The genes are TRBV11-2 and TRBJ1-3, with D hard to call. V shed 0 bases and J shed 0 bases, with 6 bases lying between them. The CDR3 runs to 15 residues. Per the germline V gene, CDR1 is SGHAT and CDR2 is FQNNGV. The CDR3 reads CASSLDFSSGNTIYF. As DNA, the CDR3 is TGTGCCAGCAGCTTAGACTTTTCCTCTGGAAACACCATATATTTT.

The gene calls are TRBV18 and TRBJ2-3; a weak D match, TRBD2 (6 bases). Germline CDR1 and CDR2: KGHSH and LQKENI. Trimming took 5 bases from V and 1 from J, leaving 13 bases between them. The CDR3 spans 15 residues. The CDR3 DNA sequence: TGTGCCAGCTCATTGGGGGGACCAGGCACAGATACGCAGTATTTT. Protein: CASSLGGPGTDTQYF.

This rearrangement joins TRBV7-8 to TRBJ2-5; the match to TRBD1 covers 8 bases. CDR1 SGHVS and CDR2 FQNEAQ come from the germline V gene. The V gene end was trimmed by 5 bases and the J gene end by 5 bases; junction bases not matched to a gene: 4. The CDR3 is 13 amino acids. CDR3 in DNA: TGTGCCAGCAGCGCGGACAGGGCGGAGACCCAGTACTTC. Translation: CASSADRAETQYF.

V is TRBV5-5 and J is TRBJ2-7, with 11 bases lining up with TRBD1. The V and J ends lost 4 bases and 2 bases, in that order; junction bases with no gene match: 5. Germline assignment: CDR1 SGHKS and CDR2 YYEKEE (reference sequence). This CDR3 has 15 amino acids. The CDR3 protein is CASSPRTGGAYEQYV. The CDR3, as DNA: TGTGCCAGCAGCCCTAGGACAGGGGGCGCCTACGAGCAGTACGTC.

The chain uses TRBV7-9 and TRBJ1-3; a possible D gene is TRBD1 (5 bases). V lost 3 bases, J lost 6 bases, and 12 bases lay in between. CDR3 size: 14 residues. Germline CDR1 is SEHNR and CDR2 is FQNEAQ (reference sequence). For the CDR3, the DNA is TGTGCCAGCAGCTTCTTGAAAGGGGTAAACACCATATATTTT. Its translation is CASSFLKGVNTIYF.

The rearrangement joins TRBV28 to TRBJ1-1; 10 positions match TRBD1. The ends lost 6 bases at V and 1 base at J; junction bases unmatched: 5. The length of the CDR3 is 15 residues. Per the germline V gene, CDR1 is MDHEN and CDR2 is SYDVKM. CDR3 residues: CASRRTGGGNTEAFF. CDR3 in DNA: TGTGCCAGCAGGCGGACAGGGGGAGGGAACACTGAAGCTTTCTTT.

V gene TRBV11-3 combines with J gene TRBJ2-1; a possible D gene is TRBD2 (6 bases). CDR3 length equals 15 residues. The germline V gene encodes CDR1 SGHNT and CDR2 YENEEA. With 1 base removed from V and 1 base from J, the gap between germline ends came to 8 bases. The CDR3 spells CASSLGGESYNEQFF. As DNA, the CDR3 is TGTGCCAGCAGCTTAGGGGGGGAATCCTACAATGAGCAGTTCTTC.

The J gene is TRBJ1-1, the V gene TRBV11-3; D not certain. The germline CDR1 and CDR2 sequences are SGHNT and YENEEA. This CDR3 has 14 amino acids. V shed 5 bases and J shed 0 bases, with 10 bases lying between them. The CDR3 DNA follows: TGTGCCAGCAGCACCCAGTCAGTGAACACTGAAGCTTTCTTT. This codes for CASSTQSVNTEAFF.

V gene TRBV19 combines with J gene TRBJ1-3, with 11 bases identical to TRBD1. J was trimmed by 4 bases and V by 4 bases; bases with no gene match: 3. This CDR3 spans 15 amino acids. From germline, CDR1 is LNHDA and CDR2 SQIVND (reference sequence). DNA for the CDR3: TGTGCCAGTAGTACCAGGACAGGGGGCGGAAACACCATATATTTT. This sequence encodes CASSTRTGGGNTIYF.

V is TRBV6-1 and J is TRBJ1-2; TRBD1 is a possible D gene (5 bases). This CDR3 comprises 16 residues. Germline V gene lookup returns CDR1 MNHNS and CDR2 SASEGT. V was trimmed by 3 bases and J by 4 bases, leaving 18 bases between them. The CDR3 here is CASSDRGEGGGYGYTF. The CDR3 DNA follows: TGTGCCAGCAGTGACAGAGGGGAGGGTGGGGGCTATGGCTACACCTTC.

V usage is TRBV5-1 and J usage is TRBJ1-5; D unclear. Germline-derived CDR1 and CDR2 are SGHRS and YFSETQ. The CDR3 consists of 14 residues. The V gene lost 1 base and the J gene lost 3 bases, with 8 bases spanning the gap. The CDR3 DNA is TGCGCCAGCAGCTTGAACAGTTTCAATCAGCCCCAGCATTTT. This sequence encodes CASSLNSFNQPQHF.

The chain combines TRBV4-1 with TRBJ2-4; D perhaps matches TRBD1 (5 bases). The germline gives CDR1 MGHRA, CDR2 YSYEKL. The germline V and J ends were trimmed by 2 bases and 1 base, with 15 bases remaining between them. This CDR3 contains 17 residues. This CDR3 reads CASSQIPGRVAKNIQYF. The CDR3 DNA follows: TGCGCCAGCAGCCAAATTCCAGGCAGGGTGGCCAAAAACATTCAGTACTTC.

This chain connects TRBV5-4 to TRBJ1-2; the match to TRBD1 covers 10 bases. The germline V gene has CDR1 SGHNT and CDR2 YYREEE (reference sequence). The CDR3 spans 15 residues. V gave up 0 bases and J gave up 4 bases; unmatched junction bases: 3. CDR3 residues: CASSLETGGGYGYTF. Here the CDR3 DNA reads TGTGCCAGCAGCTTGGAGACAGGGGGCGGCTATGGCTACACCTTC.

The chain joins TRBV10-3 to TRBJ2-4; 11 nucleotides line up with TRBD1. Per the germline V gene, CDR1 is ENHRY and CDR2 is SYGVKD. There are 15 residues in the CDR3. The trim removed 3 bases at V and 9 bases at J, leaving 7 bases unmatched. The CDR3 region is CAISDYGTGGIIQYF. For the CDR3, the DNA is TGTGCCATCAGTGACTATGGGACAGGGGGGATCATTCAGTACTTC.

This clone was detected once. CDR3 DNA: TGCGCCAGCAGTCGCGGGACGGTCTCCTACGAGCAGTACTTC. Residues: CASSRGTVSYEQYF. The gene calls are TRBV10-2 and TRBJ2-7, with D possibly TRBD2 on 6 matching bases. The CDR3 is made up of 14 amino acids. V was trimmed by 5 bases and J by 0 bases, leaving 11 bases between them. Germline V gives CDR1 WSHSY, CDR2 SAAADI.

This clone has a handful of counts. The chain joins TRBV29-1 to TRBJ1-1, with 7 bases that match TRBD1. The V gene's germline CDR1 is SQVTM and CDR2 ANQGSEA. The CDR3 is 11 residues long. After removal of 8 bases from V and 8 bases from J, the junction contained 8 bases not matched to a gene. Written as DNA, the CDR3 is TGCAGCTTTCTCAGGGGGAGAGAAGCTTTCTTT. Amino acid sequence: CSFLRGREAFF.

This chain connects TRBV7-2 to TRBJ1-4, with no clear D. This CDR3 is built from 16 residues. The ends were cut back, 1 base at V and 0 bases at J, with 9 bases in the middle. CDR1 and CDR2 (germline): SGHTA, FQGNSA. The CDR3 DNA sequence: TGTGCCAGCAGCTTAGTCGGGGTAGCAACTAATGAAAAACTGTTTTTT. As protein: CASSLVGVATNEKLFF.

The V gene is TRBV7-3, the J gene TRBJ2-1; 10 positions agree with TRBD2. The CDR3 loop spans 16 amino acids. Germline V gene data show CDR1 as SGHTA and CDR2 as FQGTGA. After removal of 5 bases from V and 9 bases from J, the junction contained 13 bases not matched to a gene. In nucleotides, the CDR3 is TGTGCCAGCAGCGCCCGGGTCAGCGGGGGGGCCCCTGAGCAGTTCTTC. The encoded protein is CASSARVSGGAPEQFF.

The chain carries TRBV7-9 and TRBJ2-5; TRBD1 matches at 8 bases. Trimming removed 2 bases from V and 5 bases from J; junction bases left unmatched: 7. CDR1 and CDR2 (germline): SEHNR, FQNEAQ (reference sequence). The CDR3 covers 15 residues. The CDR3 here is CASSLLGQARETQYF. CDR3 coding DNA: TGTGCCAGCAGCTTACTGGGACAGGCGAGGGAGACCCAGTACTTC.

The chain is built from TRBV10-3 and TRBJ2-1; 7 bases are shared with TRBD1. The V segment lost 10 bases and the J segment 5 bases; nucleotides outside the gene matches: 11. The CDR3 sequence is 14 residues long. Germline loops: CDR1 ENHRY, CDR2 SYGVKD. Here the CDR3 DNA reads TGTGCCACTTCGAATCCCGGGACAGACAATGAGCAGTTCTTC. Translated, it gives CATSNPGTDNEQFF.

The chain couples TRBV14 to TRBJ1-2; D perhaps matches TRBD1 (5 bases). The CDR3 has 13 amino acids. CDR1 SGHDN and CDR2 FVKESK come from the germline V gene. V shed 4 bases and J shed 8 bases, with 14 bases lying between them. CDR3 DNA sequence: TGTGCCAGCAGCCCGACAGCGTCAATGGGCTACACCTTC. Its translation is CASSPTASMGYTF.

The rearrangement uses TRBV11-2 and TRBJ2-5; 8 bases are shared with TRBD1. CDR1 is SGHAT and CDR2 is FQNNGV in the germline V gene. The CDR3 totals 14 residues. J lost 5 bases, V lost 3 bases, and 5 bases had no gene match. CDR3 amino acids: CASSFRQGAETQYF. The CDR3 nucleotides read TGTGCCAGCAGCTTCCGCCAGGGGGCGGAGACCCAGTACTTC.

This rearrangement joins TRBV19 to TRBJ1-2; TRBD1 matches 8 bases. This CDR3 spans 15 amino acids. V was pared by 4 bases and J by 4 bases, with 8 bases of the junction left unmatched. The germline V gene has CDR1 LNHDA and CDR2 SQIVND (reference sequence). The DNA for the CDR3 is TGTGCCAGTAGTAAATACAGGGGGGAGGGCTATGGCTACACCTTC. Its translation: CASSKYRGEGYGYTF.

This chain links TRBV9 with TRBJ2-2; weak D call: TRBD2 (7 bases). V lost 3 bases to trimming and J lost 5 bases, with 20 bases between them. Germline V gene lookup returns CDR1 SGDLS and CDR2 YYNGEE. The CDR3 is made up of 17 amino acids. CDR3 DNA: TGTGCCAGCAGCGCCCGGGGGGCCCCCCGGGTAACCGGGGAGCTGTTTTTT. Its protein is CASSARGAPRVTGELFF.

This clone appeared a single time. This chain's CDR3 is CASNAAPYNEQFF. In nucleotides, the CDR3 is TGTGCCAGTAACGCGGCCCCCTACAATGAGCAGTTCTTC. V and J are TRBV19 and TRBJ2-1; D remains unclear. V lost 7 bases and J lost 2, with 9 bases in between. Germline V gene lookup returns CDR1 LNHDA and CDR2 SQIVND (reference sequence). The CDR3 totals 13 residues. Together with reference TRBV19 and TRBJ2-1, the CDR3 gives the full variable domain: DGGITQSPKYLFRKEGQNVTLSCEQNLNHDAMYWYRQDPGQGLRLIYYSQIVNDFQKGDIAEGYSVSREKKESFPLTVTSAQKNPTAFYLCASNAAPYNEQFFGPGTRLTVL.

The chain joins TRBV3-1 (or the pseudogene TRBV3-2) to TRBJ2-3; 16 bases fit TRBD2. Germline CDR1 is LGHDT and CDR2 is YNNKEL (reference sequence). This CDR3 is built from 18 residues. After removal of 3 bases from V and 0 bases from J, the junction contained 3 bases not matched to a gene. In DNA, the CDR3 is TGTGCCAGCAGCCAGGGACTAGCGGGAGGGGGAAGCACAGATACGCAGTATTTT. Its protein product is CASSQGLAGGGSTDTQYF.

The chain couples TRBV30 to TRBJ2-1, with TRBD2 identical over 8 bases. Unmatched junction bases numbered 4, after V lost 0 bases and J lost 3 bases. Germline V lookup: CDR1 GTSNPN, CDR2 SVGIG (reference sequence). The CDR3 spans 15 residues. CDR3 residues: CAWSVSGSVYNEQFF. The CDR3 DNA reads TGTGCCTGGAGTGTGAGCGGGAGTGTCTACAATGAGCAGTTCTTC.

The V gene is TRBV6-6, the J gene TRBJ2-3; 11 bases fit TRBD2. The trim removed 8 bases at V and 2 bases at J, leaving 3 bases unmatched. The length of the CDR3 is 14 residues. Germline CDR1 and CDR2: MNHNY and SVGAGI (reference sequence). The DNA for the CDR3 is TGTGCCAGCGAACTAGCGGGAGCCACAGATACGCAGTATTTT. Encoded protein: CASELAGATDTQYF.

This sequence joins TRBV5-6 and TRBJ1-1; 9 nucleotides agree with TRBD1. V was pared by 0 bases and J by 10 bases, with 4 bases of the junction left unmatched. Germline V CDR1 and CDR2: SGHDT, YYEEEE. The CDR3 has 13 amino acids. The CDR3 DNA reads as TGTGCCAGCAGCTTGGACAGGGGGCTCCGAGCTTTCTTT. Translated: CASSLDRGLRAFF.

J is TRBJ2-5 and V is TRBV4-1; TRBD1 is a possible D gene (6 bases). Germline V CDR1 and CDR2: MGHRA, YSYEKL. The CDR3 length is 15 residues. Deletions cut 2 bases from V and 0 bases from J, with 10 bases between. The CDR3 nucleotides are TGCGCCAGCAGCCAAACAGGGTCGAACCAAGAGACCCAGTACTTC. Protein: CASSQTGSNQETQYF.

CDR3 protein: CASSPPFLSGLRGMPQHF. In DNA, the CDR3 is TGTGCCAGCTCACCACCGTTTTTAAGCGGCCTCCGAGGTATGCCCCAGCATTTT. The chain has TRBV18 and TRBJ1-5; unclear D gene. The CDR3 is 18 residues long. Per germline, CDR1 KGHSH and CDR2 LQKENI. V was pared by 0 bases and J by 9 bases, with 24 bases between.